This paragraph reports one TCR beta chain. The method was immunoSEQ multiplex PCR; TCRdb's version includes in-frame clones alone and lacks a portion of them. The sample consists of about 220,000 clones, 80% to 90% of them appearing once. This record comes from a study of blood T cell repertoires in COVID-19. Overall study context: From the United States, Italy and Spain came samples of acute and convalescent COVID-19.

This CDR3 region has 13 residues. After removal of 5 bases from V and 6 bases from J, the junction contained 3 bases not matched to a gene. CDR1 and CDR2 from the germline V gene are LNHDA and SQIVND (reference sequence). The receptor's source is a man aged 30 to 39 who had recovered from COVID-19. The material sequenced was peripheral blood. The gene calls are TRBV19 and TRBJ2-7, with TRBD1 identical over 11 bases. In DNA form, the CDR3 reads TGTGCCAGTAGTCGGGGACAGGGGGGCGAGCAGTACTTC. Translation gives CASSRGQGGEQYF.